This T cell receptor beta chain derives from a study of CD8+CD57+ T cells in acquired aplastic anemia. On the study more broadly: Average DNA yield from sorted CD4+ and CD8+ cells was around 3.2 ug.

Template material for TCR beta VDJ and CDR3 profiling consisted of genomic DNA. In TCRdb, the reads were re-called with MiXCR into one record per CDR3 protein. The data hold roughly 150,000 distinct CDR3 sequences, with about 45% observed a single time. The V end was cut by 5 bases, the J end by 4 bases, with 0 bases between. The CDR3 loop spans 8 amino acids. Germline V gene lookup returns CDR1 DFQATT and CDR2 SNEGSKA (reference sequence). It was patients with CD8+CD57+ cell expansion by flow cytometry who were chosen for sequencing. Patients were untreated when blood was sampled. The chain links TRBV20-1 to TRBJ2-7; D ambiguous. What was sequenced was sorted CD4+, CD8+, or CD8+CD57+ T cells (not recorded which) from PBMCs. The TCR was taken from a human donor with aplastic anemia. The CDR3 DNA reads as TGCAGTGCTTACGAGCAGTACTTC. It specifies CSAYEQYF.